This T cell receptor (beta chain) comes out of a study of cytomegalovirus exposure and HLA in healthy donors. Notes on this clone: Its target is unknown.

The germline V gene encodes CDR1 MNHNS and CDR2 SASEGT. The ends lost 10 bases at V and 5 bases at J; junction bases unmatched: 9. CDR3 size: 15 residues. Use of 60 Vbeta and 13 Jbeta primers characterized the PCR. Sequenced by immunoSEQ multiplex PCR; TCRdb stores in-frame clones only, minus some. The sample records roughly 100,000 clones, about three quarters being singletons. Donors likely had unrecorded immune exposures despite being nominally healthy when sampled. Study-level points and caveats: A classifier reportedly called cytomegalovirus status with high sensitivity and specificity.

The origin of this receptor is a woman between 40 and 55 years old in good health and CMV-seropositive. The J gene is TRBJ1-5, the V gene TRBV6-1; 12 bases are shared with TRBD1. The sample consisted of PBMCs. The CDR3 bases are TGTGCCATAGGACACCGGGACAGGGGGCATCAGCCCCAGCATTTT. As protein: CAIGHRDRGHQPQHF.